This T cell receptor (beta chain) was captured by sequencing in a study of identical twins. This clonotype was recorded a few times. The antigen remains unidentified. TCRdb independently ran MiXCR on the 5' RACE reads; one entry per CDR3 protein. In the table there are about 100,000 distinct CDR3 sequences, under 7% of which are singletons. Broader study findings: Insertion counts were lower in abundant cord blood beta clonotypes, a trend that memory repertoires did not show.

Material: memory T cells sorted from blood. This receptor was obtained from a woman aged 50 to 65 in good health.

The CDR3, as DNA: TGTGCCAGCAGTTACGGAGGACTAGCGGACACCGGGGAGCTGTTTTTT. Translating it yields CASSYGGLADTGELFF. This chain connects TRBV6-5 to TRBJ2-2; 10 bases are shared with TRBD2. J was trimmed by 3 bases and V by 2 bases; bases with no gene match: 3. This CDR3 spans 16 amino acids. CDR1 and CDR2 from the germline V gene are MNHEY and SVGAGI.